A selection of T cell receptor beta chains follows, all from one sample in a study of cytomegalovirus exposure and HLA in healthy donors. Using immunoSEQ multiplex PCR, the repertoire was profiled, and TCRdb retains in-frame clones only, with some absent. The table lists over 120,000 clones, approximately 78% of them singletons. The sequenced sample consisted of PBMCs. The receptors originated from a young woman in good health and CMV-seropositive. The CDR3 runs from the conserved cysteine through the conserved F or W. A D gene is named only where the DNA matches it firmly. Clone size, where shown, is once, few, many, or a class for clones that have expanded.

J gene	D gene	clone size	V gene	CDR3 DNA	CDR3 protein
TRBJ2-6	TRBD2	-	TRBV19	TGTGCCACCCTGCTAGCGGGGGGGCCTGGGGCCAACGTCCTGACTTTC	CATLLAGGPGANVLTF
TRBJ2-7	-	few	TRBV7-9	TGTGCCAGCAGCGACCGGGTCCAATTCGCCTACGAGCAGTACTTC	CASSDRVQFAYEQYF
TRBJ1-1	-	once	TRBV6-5	TGTGCCAGCAGTGATGCCGGAGGAACTGAAGCTTTCTTT	CASSDAGGTEAFF
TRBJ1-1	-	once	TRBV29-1	TGCAGCGTTGAGCGGTACACGGGGGCTTTCTTT	CSVERYTGAFF
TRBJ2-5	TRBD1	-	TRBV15	TGTGCCACCAGCAATGGACAGGGAGGTCAAGAGACCCAGTACTTC	CATSNGQGGQETQYF
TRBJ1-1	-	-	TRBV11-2	TGTGCCAGCCGGAGAAACAGGGAAGGAACTGAAGCTTTCTTT	CASRRNREGTEAFF
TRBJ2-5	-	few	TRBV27	TGTGCCAGCAGGGTCGGGGGGCTTGGGGCCCAGTACTTC	CASRVGGLGAQYF
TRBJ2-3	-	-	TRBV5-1	TGCGCCAGCACCAGGGGTGCCTCCAGCACAGATACGCAGTATTTT	CASTRGASSTDTQYF
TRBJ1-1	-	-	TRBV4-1	TGCGCCAGCAGCCTCCTACGGACAGCCATGAACACTGAAGCTTTCTTT	CASSLLRTAMNTEAFF
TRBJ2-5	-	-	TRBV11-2	TGTGCCAGCAGCCCTAGCCTCGCTGAGGCCCAGTACTTC	CASSPSLAEAQYF
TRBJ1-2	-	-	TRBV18	TGTGCCAGCTCACCACCGGCTAGGACTGAGAGCTACACCTTC	CASSPPARTESYTF
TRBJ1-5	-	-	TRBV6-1	TGTGCCAGCAGTTTACAGGTTATCAATCAGCCCCAGCATTTT	CASSLQVINQPQHF
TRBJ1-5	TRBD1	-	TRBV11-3	TGTGCCAGCAGCCTGGGACAGGGGGCTCCTTATAGCAATCAGCCCCAGCATTTT	CASSLGQGAPYSNQPQHF
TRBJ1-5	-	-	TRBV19	TGTGCCAGTAGTATTGGGGCAGATAACAATCAGCCCCAGCATTTT	CASSIGADNNQPQHF
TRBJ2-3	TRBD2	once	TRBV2	TGTGCCAGCAGCCCGACTAGCGGAAAATCGAATACGCAGTATTTT	CASSPTSGKSNTQYF
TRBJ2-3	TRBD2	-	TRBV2	TGTGCCAGCAGAGAACTAGCGGGGGCACATCCCGCAGATACGCAGTATTTT	CASRELAGAHPADTQYF
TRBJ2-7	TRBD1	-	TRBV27	TGTGCCAGCAGTCCCCGGGACAGGGTTGCCTTCTACGAGCAGTACTTC	CASSPRDRVAFYEQYF
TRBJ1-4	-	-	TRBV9	TGTGCCAGCAGCGTAGGGGGAAGCCAGGGCTTGGGGACTAATGAAAAACTGTTTTTT	CASSVGGSQGLGTNEKLFF
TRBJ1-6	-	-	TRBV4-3	TGCGCCAGCAGCCAGGGGGGTAGGAATTCACCCCTCCACTTT	CASSQGGRNSPLHF
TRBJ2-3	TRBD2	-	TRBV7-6	TGTGCCAGCAGCCTGACTAGCGGGGGAACAGATACGCAGTATTTT	CASSLTSGGTDTQYF
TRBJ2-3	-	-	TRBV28	TGTGCCAGCAGTGCCGCGCCTAGCGGCACAGATACGCAGTATTTT	CASSAAPSGTDTQYF
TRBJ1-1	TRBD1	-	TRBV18	TGTGCCAGCTCGGACAGGGGGCTTAACACTGAAGCTTTCTTT	CASSDRGLNTEAFF
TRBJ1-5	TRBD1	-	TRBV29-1	TGCAGCGCAGGACAGGGGGACCAGCCCCAGCATTTT	CSAGQGDQPQHF
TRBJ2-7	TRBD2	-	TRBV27	TGTGCCAGCAGTTTAAAGGGTCGACTAGCGGGGGGTCGATCCTACGAGCAGTACTTC	CASSLKGRLAGGRSYEQYF
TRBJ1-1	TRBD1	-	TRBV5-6	TGTGCCAGCAGCGGGACAGGGATTTGGAGCGCTGAAGCTTTCTTT	CASSGTGIWSAEAFF
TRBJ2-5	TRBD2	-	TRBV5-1	TGCGCCAGCAGCCCGGTCGGGGGGGAGACCCAGTACTTC	CASSPVGGETQYF
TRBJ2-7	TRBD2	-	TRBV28	TGTGCCAGCAGTTTGGGCGGGGGGACCTACGAGCAGTACTTC	CASSLGGGTYEQYF
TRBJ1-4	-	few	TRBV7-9	TGTGCCAGCAGCTTAGCTGTCGCCTACCCTGCAACTAATGAAAAACTGTTTTTT	CASSLAVAYPATNEKLFF
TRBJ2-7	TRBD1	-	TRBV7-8	TGTGCTTCCACGGGACAGTCCTACGAGCAGTACTTC	CASTGQSYEQYF
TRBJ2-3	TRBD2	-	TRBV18	TGTGCCAGCTCACCCCTCCTCAGCGGGGGGACAGATACGCAGTATTTT	CASSPLLSGGTDTQYF
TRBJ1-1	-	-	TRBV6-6	TGTGCCAGCAGTTACCTCGGGGGGATTGAAGCTTTCTTT	CASSYLGGIEAFF
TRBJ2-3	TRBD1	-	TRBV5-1	TGCGCCAGCAGCCGTCAGGGGGTTTCAGATACGCAGTATTTT	CASSRQGVSDTQYF
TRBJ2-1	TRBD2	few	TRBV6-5	TGTGCCAGCAGTTACGGGTCTGGCGGGGGTCACTTTGAGCAGTTCTTC	CASSYGSGGGHFEQFF
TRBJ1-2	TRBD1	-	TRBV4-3	TGCGCCAGCAGCCAGTCGACAGGGAATGGCTACACCTTC	CASSQSTGNGYTF
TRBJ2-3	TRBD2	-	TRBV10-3	TGTGCCATCAGTCGGACTAGCGGGGGGGCCGGAACAGATACGCAGTATTTT	CAISRTSGGAGTDTQYF
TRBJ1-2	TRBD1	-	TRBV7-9	TGTGCCAGCAGCTTAGAGGACAGGGGGTATGGCTACACCTTC	CASSLEDRGYGYTF
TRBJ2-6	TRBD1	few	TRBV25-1	TGTGCCAGCGGGGGACAGGGCGAATCCTCTGGGGCCAACGTCCTGACTTTC	CASGGQGESSGANVLTF
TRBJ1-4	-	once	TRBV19	TGTGCCAGTAGCACGAGTACAGGGTTTACTAATGAAAAACTGTTTTTT	CASSTSTGFTNEKLFF
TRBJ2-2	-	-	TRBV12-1	TGTGCCAGCAGCTTTGATAGCGGGGGGTCCCCGAACACCGGGGAGCTGTTTTTT	CASSFDSGGSPNTGELFF
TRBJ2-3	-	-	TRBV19	TGTGCCAGTAGCCCACAGGGCACACCATCCACAGATACGCAGTATTTT	CASSPQGTPSTDTQYF
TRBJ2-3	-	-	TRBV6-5	TGTGCCAGCAGTTACTCGGACTCAACAGATACGCAGTATTTT	CASSYSDSTDTQYF
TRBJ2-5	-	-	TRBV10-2	TGCGCCAGCTCGATGACTAGGCAAGAGACCCAGTACTTC	CASSMTRQETQYF
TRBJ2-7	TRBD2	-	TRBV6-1	TGTGCCAGCAGTGGAGGCGGGGGTTACGAGCAGTACTTC	CASSGGGGYEQYF
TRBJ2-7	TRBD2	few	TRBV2	TGTGCCAGCAGTGTCCGCGGGGGAGACCCTACGGGGGAGCAGTACTTC	CASSVRGGDPTGEQYF
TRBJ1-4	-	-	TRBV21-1	TGTGCCAGCAGCAAAGCGGCAGGGGCTCCCTCAACTAATGAAAAACTGTTTTTT	CASSKAAGAPSTNEKLFF
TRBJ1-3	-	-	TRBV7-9	TGTGCCAGCTTCAGGTGGGGGGAGATAGCTACTGGAAACACCATATATTTT	CASFRWGEIATGNTIYF
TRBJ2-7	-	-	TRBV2	TGTGCCAGCAGTGAACGCAGGGGAAGCAACGAGCAGTACTTC	CASSERRGSNEQYF
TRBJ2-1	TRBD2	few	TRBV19	TGTGCCAGTAGTATGTCTAGCGGGGGGACCTACAATGAGCAGTTCTTC	CASSMSSGGTYNEQFF
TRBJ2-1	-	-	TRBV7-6	TGTGCCAGCAGCTTTGGACAAAATGAGCAGTTCTTC	CASSFGQNEQFF
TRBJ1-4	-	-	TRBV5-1	TGCGCCAGCAGCCAGGACTTCGGGTGTAATGAAAAACTGTTTTTT	CASSQDFGCNEKLFF
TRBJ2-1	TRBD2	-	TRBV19	TGTGCCAGTAGTAAGAGACTAGCGGGGGACTACAATGAGCAGTTCTTC	CASSKRLAGDYNEQFF
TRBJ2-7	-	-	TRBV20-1	TGCAGTGCTAGACAGGGCTACGAGCAGTACTTC	CSARQGYEQYF
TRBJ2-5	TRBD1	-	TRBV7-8	TGTGCCAGCAGCTTCGACAGGGGCCCCATTCGTCTTGGTCACCAAGAGACCCAGTACTTC	CASSFDRGPIRLGHQETQYF